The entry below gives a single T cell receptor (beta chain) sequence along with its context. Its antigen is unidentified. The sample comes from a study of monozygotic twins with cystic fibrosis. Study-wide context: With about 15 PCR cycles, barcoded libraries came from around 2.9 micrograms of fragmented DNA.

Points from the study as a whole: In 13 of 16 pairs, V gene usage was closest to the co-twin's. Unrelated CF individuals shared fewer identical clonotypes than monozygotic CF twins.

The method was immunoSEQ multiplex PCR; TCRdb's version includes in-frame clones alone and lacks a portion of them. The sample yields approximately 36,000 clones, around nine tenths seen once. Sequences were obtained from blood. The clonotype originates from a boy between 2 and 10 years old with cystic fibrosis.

CDR3 loop: CASRTGGNTIYF. The CDR3, as DNA: TGTGCCAGCAGGACGGGAGGAAACACCATATATTTT. This sequence joins TRBV28 and TRBJ1-3; no definite D call. Trimming took 6 bases from V and 4 from J, leaving 7 bases between them. The CDR3 is made up of 12 amino acids. The V gene's germline CDR1 is MDHEN and CDR2 SYDVKM.